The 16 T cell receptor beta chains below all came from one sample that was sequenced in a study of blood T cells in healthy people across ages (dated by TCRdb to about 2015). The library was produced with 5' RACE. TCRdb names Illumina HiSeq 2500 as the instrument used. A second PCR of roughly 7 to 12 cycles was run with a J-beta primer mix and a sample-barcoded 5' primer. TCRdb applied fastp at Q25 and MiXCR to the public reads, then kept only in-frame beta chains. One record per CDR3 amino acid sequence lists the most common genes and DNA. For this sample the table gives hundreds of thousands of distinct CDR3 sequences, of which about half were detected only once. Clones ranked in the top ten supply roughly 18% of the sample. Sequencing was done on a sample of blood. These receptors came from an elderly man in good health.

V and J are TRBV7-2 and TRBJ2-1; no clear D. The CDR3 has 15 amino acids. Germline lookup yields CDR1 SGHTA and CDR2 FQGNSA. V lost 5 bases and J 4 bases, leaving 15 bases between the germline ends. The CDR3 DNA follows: TGTGCCAGCAGCGTAGAGAACCGGATGTACAATGAGCAGTTCTTC. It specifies CASSVENRMYNEQFF.

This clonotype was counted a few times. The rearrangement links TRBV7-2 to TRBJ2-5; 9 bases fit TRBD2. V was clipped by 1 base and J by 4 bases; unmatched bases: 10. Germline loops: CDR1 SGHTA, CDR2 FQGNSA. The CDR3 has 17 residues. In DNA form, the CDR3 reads TGTGCCAGCAGCTTAGGATTGGCGGGAGGGCCGGGAGAGACCCAGTACTTC. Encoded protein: CASSLGLAGGPGETQYF.

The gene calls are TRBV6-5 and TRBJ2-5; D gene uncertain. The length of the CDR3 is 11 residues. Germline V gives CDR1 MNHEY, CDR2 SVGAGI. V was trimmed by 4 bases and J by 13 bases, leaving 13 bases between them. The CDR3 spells CASSWLGQGYF. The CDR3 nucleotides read TGTGCCAGCAGTTGGCTGGGCCAAGGGTACTTC.

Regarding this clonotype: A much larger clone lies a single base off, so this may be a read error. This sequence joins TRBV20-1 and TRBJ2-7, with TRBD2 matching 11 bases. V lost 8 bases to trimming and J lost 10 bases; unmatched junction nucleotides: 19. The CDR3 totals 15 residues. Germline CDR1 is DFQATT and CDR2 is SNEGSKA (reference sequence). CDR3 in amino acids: CSTQIGTSGQGPQYF. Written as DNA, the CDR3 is TGCAGTACCCAAATTGGGACTAGCGGCCAGGGGCCCCAGTACTTC.

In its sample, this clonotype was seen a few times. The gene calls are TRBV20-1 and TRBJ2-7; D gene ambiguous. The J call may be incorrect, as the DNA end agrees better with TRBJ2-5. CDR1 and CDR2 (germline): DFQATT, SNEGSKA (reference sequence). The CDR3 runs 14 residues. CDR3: CSARGAVQIWTQYF. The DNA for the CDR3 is TGCAGTGCTAGAGGGGCTGTTCAGATATGGACCCAGTACTTC.

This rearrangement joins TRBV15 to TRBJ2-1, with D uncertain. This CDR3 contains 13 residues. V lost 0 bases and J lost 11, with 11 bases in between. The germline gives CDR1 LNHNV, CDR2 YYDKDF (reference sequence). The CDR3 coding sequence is TGTGCCACCAGCAGAGATCGAGTCGCCCAGCAGTTCTTC. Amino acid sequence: CATSRDRVAQQFF.

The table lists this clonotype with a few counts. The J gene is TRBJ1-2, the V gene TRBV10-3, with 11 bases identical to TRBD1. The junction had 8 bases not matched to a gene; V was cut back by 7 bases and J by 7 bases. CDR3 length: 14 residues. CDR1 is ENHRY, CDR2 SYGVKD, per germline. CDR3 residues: CAITKGQGALGYTF. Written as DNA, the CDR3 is TGTGCCATCACTAAAGGACAGGGGGCACTTGGCTACACCTTC.

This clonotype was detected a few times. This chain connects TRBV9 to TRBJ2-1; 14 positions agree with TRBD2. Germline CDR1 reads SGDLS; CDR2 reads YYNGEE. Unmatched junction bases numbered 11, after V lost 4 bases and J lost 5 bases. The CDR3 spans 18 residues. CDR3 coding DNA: TGTGCCAGCAGCAACCCCGGGACTAGCGGGGGAGGTAACAATGAGCAGTTCTTC. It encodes CASSNPGTSGGGNNEQFF.

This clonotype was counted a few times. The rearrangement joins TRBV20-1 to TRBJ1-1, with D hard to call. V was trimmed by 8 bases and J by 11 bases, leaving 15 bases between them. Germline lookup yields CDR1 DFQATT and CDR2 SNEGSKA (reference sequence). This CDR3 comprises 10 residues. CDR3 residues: CSHSREIAFF. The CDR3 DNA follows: TGCAGTCACAGCCGGGAAATCGCTTTCTTT.

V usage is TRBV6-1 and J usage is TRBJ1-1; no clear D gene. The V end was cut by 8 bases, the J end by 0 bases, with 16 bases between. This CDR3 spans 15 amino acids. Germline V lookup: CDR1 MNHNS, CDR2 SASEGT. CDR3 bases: TGTGCCAGCCTAAGGAGCAGGATCATGAACACTGAAGCTTTCTTT. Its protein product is CASLRSRIMNTEAFF.

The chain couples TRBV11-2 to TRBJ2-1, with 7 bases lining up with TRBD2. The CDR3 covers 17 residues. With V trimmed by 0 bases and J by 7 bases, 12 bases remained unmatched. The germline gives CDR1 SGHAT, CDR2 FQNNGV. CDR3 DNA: TGTGCCAGCAGCTTAGACGCTTCGGGAGGACCGATGAATGAGCAGTTCTTC. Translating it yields CASSLDASGGPMNEQFF. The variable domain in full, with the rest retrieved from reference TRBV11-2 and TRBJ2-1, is EAGVAQSPRYKIIEKRQSVAFWCNPISGHATLYWYQQILGQGPKLLIQFQNNGVVDDSQLPKDRFSAERLKGVDSTLKIQPAKLEDSAVYLCASSLDASGGPMNEQFFGPGTRLTVL.

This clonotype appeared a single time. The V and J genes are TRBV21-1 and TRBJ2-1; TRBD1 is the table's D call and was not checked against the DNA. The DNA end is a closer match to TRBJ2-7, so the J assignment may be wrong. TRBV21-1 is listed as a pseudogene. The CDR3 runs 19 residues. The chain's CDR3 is CASSKPSPLVPSSYNEQYF. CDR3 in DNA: TGTGCCAGCAGCAAACCAAGCCCTCTTGTCCCTAGCTCCTACAATGAGCAGTACTTC.

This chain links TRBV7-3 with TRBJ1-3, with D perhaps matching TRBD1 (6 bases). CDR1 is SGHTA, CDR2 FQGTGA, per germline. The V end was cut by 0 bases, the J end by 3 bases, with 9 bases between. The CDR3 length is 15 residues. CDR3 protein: CASSLTGGHGNTIYF. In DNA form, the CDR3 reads TGTGCCAGCAGCTTAACAGGGGGACATGGAAACACCATATATTTT.

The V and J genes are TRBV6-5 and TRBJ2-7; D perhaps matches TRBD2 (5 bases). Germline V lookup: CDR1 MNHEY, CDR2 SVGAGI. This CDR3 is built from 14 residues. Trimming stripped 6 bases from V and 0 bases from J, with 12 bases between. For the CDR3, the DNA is TGTGCCAGCAGCCTGGACGAGGGCTCCTACGAGCAGTACTTC. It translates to CASSLDEGSYEQYF.

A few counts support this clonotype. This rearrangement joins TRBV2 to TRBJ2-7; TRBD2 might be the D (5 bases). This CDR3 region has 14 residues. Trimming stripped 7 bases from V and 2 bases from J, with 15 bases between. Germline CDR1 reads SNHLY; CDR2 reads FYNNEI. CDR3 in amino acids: CASMLLPGTYEQYF. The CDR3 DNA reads TGTGCCAGCATGTTACTACCGGGAACCTACGAGCAGTACTTC.

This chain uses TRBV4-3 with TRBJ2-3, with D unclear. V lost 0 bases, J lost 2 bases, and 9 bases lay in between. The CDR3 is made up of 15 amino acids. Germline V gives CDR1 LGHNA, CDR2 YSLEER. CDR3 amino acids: CASSQDHRNTDTQYF. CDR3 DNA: TGCGCCAGCAGCCAAGATCACCGGAACACAGATACGCAGTATTTT.